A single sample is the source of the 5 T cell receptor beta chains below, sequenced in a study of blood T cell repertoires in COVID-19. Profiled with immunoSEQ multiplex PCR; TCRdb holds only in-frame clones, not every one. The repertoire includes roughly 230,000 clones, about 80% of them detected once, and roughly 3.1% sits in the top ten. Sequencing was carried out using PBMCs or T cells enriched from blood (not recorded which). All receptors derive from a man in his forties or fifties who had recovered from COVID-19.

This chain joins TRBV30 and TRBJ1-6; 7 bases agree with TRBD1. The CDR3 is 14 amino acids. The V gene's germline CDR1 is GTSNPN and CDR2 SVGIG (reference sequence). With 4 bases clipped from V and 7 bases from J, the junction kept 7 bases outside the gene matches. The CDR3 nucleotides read TGTGCCTGGATACGAGGGGGCTGGAATTCACCCCTCCACTTT. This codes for CAWIRGGWNSPLHF.

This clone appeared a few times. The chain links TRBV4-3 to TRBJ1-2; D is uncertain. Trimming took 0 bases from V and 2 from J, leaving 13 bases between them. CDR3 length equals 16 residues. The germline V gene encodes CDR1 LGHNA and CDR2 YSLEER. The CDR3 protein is CASSQDRQRPNYGYTF. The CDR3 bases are TGCGCCAGCAGCCAAGATCGGCAGCGACCAAACTATGGCTACACCTTC.

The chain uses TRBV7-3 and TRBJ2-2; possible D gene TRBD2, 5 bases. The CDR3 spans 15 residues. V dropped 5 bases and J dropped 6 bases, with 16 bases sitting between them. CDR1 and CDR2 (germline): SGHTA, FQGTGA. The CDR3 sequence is CASSPTRSKPGELFF. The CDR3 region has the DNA TGTGCCAGCAGCCCAACTAGGTCAAAGCCCGGGGAGCTGTTTTTT.

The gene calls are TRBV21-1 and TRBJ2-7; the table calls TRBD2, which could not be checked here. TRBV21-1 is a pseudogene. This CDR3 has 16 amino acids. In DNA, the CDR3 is TGTGCCAGCAGCAAAGAGGGAGAACCAGGCCCCTACGAGCAGTACTTC. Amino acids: CASSKEGEPGPYEQYF.

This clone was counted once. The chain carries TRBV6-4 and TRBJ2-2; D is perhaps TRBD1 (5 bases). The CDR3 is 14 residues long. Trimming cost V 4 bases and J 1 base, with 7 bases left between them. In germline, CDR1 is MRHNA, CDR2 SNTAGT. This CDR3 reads CASSAQGNTGELFF. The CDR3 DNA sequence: TGTGCCAGCAGTGCCCAGGGGAACACCGGGGAGCTGTTTTTT.